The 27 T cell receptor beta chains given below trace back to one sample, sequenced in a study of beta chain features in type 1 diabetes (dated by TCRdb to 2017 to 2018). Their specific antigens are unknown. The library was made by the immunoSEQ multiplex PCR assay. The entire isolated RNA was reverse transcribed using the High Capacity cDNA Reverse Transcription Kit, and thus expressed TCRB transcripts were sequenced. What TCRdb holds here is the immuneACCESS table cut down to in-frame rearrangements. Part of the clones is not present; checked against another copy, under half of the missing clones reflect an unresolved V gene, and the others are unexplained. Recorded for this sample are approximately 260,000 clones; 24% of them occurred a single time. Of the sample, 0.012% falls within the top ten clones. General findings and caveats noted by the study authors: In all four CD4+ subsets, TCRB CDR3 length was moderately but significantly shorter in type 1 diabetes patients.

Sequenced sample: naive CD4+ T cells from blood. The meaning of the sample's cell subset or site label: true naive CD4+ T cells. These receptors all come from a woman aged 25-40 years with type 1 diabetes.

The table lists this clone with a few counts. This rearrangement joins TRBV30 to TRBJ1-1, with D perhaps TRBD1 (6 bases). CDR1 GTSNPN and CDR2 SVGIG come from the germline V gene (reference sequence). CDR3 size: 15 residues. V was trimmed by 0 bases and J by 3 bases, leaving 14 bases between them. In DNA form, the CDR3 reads TGTGCCTGGAGTGTACTGGACAGTCAGTACACTGAAGCTTTCTTT. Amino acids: CAWSVLDSQYTEAFF.

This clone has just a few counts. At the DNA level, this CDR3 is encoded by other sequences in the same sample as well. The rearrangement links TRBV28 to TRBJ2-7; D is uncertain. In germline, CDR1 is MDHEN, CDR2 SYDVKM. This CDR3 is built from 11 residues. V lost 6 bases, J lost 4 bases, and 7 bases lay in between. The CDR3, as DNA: TGTGCCAGCAGCCTCCGGTACGAGCAGTACTTC. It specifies CASSLRYEQYF.

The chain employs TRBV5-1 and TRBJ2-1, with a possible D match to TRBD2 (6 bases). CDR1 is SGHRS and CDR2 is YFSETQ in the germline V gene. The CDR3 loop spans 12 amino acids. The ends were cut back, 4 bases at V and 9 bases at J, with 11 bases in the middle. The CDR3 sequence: CASSTLGGEQFF. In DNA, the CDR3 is TGCGCCAGCAGCACTCTGGGAGGTGAGCAGTTCTTC.

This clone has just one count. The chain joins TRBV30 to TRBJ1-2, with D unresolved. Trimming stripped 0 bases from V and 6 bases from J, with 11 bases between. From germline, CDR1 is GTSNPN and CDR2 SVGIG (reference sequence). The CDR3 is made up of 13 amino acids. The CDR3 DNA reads TGTGCCTGGAGTGTAGTTTCGGGGAATGGCTACACCTTC. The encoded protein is CAWSVVSGNGYTF.

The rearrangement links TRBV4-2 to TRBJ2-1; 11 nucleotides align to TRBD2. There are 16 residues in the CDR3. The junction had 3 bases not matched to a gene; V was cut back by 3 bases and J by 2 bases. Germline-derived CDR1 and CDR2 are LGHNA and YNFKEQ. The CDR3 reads CASSQNSGRAYNEQFF. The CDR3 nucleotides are TGTGCCAGCAGCCAGAATAGCGGGAGGGCCTACAATGAGCAGTTCTTC.

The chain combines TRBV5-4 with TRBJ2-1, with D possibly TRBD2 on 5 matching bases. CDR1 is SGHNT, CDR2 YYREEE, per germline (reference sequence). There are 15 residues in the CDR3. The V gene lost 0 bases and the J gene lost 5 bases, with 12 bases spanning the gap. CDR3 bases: TGTGCCAGCAGCTTGGCAGGAACTAGGGACAATGAGCAGTTCTTC. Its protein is CASSLAGTRDNEQFF.

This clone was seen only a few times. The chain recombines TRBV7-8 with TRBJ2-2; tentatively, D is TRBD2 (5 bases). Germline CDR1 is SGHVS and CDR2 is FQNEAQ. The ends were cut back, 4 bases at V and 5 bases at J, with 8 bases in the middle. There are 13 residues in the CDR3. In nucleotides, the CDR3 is TGTGCCAGCAGCTCACTAGGGACCGGGGAGCTGTTTTTT. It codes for CASSSLGTGELFF.

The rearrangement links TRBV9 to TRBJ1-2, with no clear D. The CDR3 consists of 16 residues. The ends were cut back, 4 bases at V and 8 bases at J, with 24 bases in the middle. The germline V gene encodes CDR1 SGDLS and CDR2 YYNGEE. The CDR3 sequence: CASSSQRNSFSWGYTF. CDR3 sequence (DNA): TGTGCCAGCAGCTCCCAACGGAACAGCTTCTCTTGGGGCTACACCTTC.

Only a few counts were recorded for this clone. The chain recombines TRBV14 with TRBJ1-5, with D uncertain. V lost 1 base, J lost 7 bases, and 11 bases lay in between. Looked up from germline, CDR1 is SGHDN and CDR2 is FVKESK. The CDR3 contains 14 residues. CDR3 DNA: TGTGCCAGCAGCCAAGGAGGAGCCGGACAGCCCCAGCATTTT. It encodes CASSQGGAGQPQHF.

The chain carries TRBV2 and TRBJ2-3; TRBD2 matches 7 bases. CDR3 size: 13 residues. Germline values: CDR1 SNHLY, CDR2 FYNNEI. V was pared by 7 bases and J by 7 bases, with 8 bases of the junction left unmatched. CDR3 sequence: CASTGERGNTQYF. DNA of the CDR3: TGTGCCAGCACCGGGGAGCGGGGTAATACGCAGTATTTT.

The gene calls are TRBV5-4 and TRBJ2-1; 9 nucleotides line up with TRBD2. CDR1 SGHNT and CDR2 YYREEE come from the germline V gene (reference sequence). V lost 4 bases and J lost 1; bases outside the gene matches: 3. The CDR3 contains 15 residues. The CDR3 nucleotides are TGTGCCAGCAGCATGACTAGCGGATCCTACAATGAGCAGTTCTTC. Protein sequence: CASSMTSGSYNEQFF.

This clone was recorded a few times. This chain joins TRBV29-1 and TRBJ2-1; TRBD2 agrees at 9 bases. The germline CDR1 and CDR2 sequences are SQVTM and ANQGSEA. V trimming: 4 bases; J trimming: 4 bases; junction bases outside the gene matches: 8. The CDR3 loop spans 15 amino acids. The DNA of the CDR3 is TGCAGCGTTGGCCGGAGACTAGCGGCATACAATGAGCAGTTCTTC. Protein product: CSVGRRLAAYNEQFF.

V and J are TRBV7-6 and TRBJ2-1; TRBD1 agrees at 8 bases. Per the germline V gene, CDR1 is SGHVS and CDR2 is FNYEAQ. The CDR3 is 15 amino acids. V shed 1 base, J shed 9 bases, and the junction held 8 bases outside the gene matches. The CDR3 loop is CASSLGGTGAIEQFF. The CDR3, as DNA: TGTGCCAGCAGCTTAGGTGGGACAGGCGCGATTGAGCAGTTCTTC. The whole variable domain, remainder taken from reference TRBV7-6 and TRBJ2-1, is GAGVSQSPRYKVTKRGQDVALRCDPISGHVSLYWYRQALGQGPEFLTYFNYEAQQDKSGLPNDRFSAERPEGSISTLTIQRTEQRDSAMYRCASSLGGTGAIEQFFGPGTRLTVL.

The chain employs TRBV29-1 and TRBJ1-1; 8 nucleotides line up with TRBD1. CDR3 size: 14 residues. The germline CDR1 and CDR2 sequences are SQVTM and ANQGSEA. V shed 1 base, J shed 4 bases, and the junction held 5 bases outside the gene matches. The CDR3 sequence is CSVEGTGGFTEAFF. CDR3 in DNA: TGCAGCGTTGAAGGTACAGGGGGTTTCACTGAAGCTTTCTTT.

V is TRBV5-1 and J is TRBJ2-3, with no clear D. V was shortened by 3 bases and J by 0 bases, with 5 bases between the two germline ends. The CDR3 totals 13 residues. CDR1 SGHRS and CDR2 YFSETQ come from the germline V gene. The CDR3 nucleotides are TGCGCCAGCAGCTCTATGAGCACAGATACGCAGTATTTT. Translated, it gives CASSSMSTDTQYF.

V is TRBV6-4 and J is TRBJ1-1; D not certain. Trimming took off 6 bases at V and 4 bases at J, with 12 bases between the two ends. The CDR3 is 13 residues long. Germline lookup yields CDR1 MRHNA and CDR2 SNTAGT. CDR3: CASSPEVGTEAFF. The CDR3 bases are TGTGCCAGCAGCCCGGAGGTTGGCACTGAAGCTTTCTTT.

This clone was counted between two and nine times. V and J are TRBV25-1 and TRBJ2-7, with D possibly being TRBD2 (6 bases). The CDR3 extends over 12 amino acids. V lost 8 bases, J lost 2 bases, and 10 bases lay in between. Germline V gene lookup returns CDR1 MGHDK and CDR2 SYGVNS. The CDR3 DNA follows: TGTGCCAGCCGGGACTTCGCCTACGAGCAGTACTTC. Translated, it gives CASRDFAYEQYF.

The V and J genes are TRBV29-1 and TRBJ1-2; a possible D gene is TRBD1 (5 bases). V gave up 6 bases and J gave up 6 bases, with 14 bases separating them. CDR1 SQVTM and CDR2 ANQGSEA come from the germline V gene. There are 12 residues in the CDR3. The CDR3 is CSVTGAGHGYTF. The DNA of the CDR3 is TGCAGCGTGACTGGAGCAGGGCATGGCTACACCTTC.

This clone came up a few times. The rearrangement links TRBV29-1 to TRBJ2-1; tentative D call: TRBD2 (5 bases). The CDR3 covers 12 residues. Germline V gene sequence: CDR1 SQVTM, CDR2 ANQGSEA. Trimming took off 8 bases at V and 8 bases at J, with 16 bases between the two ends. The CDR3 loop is CSFGVARDEQFF. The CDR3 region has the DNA TGCAGCTTCGGAGTAGCGAGGGATGAGCAGTTCTTC.

The CDR3 is CASSVGGLAVQETQYF. The CDR3 DNA is TGTGCCAGCAGCGTAGGTGGACTAGCGGTCCAAGAGACCCAGTACTTC. The J gene is TRBJ2-5, the V gene TRBV9; TRBD2 aligns across 10 bases. The junction had 3 bases not matched to a gene; V was cut back by 0 bases and J by 1 base. The CDR3 spans 16 residues. The germline CDR1 and CDR2 sequences are SGDLS and YYNGEE.

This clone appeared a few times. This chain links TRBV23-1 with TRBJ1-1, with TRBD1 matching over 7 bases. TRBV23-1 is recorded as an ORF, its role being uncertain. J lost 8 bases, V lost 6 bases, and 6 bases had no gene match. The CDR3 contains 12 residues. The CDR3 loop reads CASRQTGNEAFF. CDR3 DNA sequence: TGCGCCAGCAGGCAGACAGGGAACGAAGCTTTCTTT.

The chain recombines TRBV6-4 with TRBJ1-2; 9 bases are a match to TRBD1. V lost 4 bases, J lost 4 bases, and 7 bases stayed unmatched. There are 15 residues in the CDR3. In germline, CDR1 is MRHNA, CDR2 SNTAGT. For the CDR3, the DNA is TGTGCCAGCAGTGCCGGGACAGGGACACTCTATGGCTACACCTTC. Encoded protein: CASSAGTGTLYGYTF.

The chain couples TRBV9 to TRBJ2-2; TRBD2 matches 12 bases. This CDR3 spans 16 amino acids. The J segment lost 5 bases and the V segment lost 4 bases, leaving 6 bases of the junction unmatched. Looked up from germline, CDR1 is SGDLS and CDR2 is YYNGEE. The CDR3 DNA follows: TGTGCCAGCAGCCTGGGGACTAGCGGGTATACCGGGGAGCTGTTTTTT. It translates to CASSLGTSGYTGELFF.

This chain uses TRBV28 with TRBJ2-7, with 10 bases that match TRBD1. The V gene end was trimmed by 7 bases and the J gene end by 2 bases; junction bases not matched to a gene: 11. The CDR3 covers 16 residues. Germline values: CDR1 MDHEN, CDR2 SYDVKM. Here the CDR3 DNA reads TGTGCCAGCACCATAGACCCCGGGACAGGGGCCTACGAGCAGTACTTC. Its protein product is CASTIDPGTGAYEQYF.

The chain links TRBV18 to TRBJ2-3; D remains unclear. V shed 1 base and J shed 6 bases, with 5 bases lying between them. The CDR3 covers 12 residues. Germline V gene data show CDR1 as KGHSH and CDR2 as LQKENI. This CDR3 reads CASSPQEDTQYF. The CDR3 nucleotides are TGTGCCAGCTCACCACAGGAGGATACGCAGTATTTT.

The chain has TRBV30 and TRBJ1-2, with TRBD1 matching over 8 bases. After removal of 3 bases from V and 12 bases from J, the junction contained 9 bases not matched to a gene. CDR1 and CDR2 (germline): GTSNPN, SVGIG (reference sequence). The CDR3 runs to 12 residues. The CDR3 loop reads CAWSRQGIGDTF. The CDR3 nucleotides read TGTGCCTGGAGCAGACAGGGGATAGGCGACACCTTC.

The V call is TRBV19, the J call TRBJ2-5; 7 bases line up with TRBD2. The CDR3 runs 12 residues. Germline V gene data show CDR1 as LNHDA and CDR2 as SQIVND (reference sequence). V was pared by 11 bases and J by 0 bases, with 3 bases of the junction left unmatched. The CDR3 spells CASGGHQETQYF. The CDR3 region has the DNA TGTGCCTCGGGGGGTCACCAAGAGACCCAGTACTTC.